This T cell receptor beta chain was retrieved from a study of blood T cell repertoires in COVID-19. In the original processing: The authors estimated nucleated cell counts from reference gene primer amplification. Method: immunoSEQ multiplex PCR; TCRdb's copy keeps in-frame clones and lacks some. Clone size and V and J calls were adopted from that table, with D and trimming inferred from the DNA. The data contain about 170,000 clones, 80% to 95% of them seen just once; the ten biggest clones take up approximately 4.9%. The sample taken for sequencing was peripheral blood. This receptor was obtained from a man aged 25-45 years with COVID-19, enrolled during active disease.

CDR3 in amino acids: CASSPTGSRQPQHF. The CDR3 nucleotides read TGTGCCAGCAGCCCGACAGGGAGTAGACAGCCCCAGCATTTT. V is TRBV7-2 and J is TRBJ1-5; 7 bases agree with TRBD1. Germline trimming cut 5 bases from V and 7 bases from J; bases unmatched to any gene: 8. The CDR3 sequence is 14 residues long. Per the germline V gene, CDR1 is SGHTA and CDR2 is FQGNSA.